A single sample gave rise to the 22 T cell receptor beta chains below, sequenced in a study of blood T cells in healthy people across ages. The use of a sample-barcoded 5' primer and a J-beta primer mix characterized a second PCR of about 7 to 12 cycles. TCRdb fed the 5' RACE reads into MiXCR, producing one record per CDR3 protein. The sample includes roughly 1,500,000 distinct CDR3 sequences, around 36% of them seen just once. The sequenced sample consisted of blood. The receptors were gathered from a woman aged 25 to 39 in good health.

The rearrangement uses TRBV7-2 and TRBJ2-7; 11 nucleotides line up with TRBD2. V shed 3 bases and J 1 base; nucleotides not matched to a gene: 5. This CDR3 has 16 residues. In germline, CDR1 is SGHTA, CDR2 FQGNSA. In DNA form, the CDR3 reads TGTGCCAGCAGCTTGGTGGGACTAGCGGAGTCCTACGAGCAGTACTTC. Its translation is CASSLVGLAESYEQYF.

The chain recombines TRBV3-1 with TRBJ1-2, with 9 bases identical to TRBD1. The germline CDR1 and CDR2 sequences are LGHDT and YNNKEL (reference sequence). This CDR3 spans 14 amino acids. With 2 bases clipped from V and 3 bases from J, the junction kept 1 base outside the gene matches. In nucleotides, the CDR3 is TGTGCCAGCAGCCAATGGACAGGGGACTATGGCTACACCTTC. Translated, it gives CASSQWTGDYGYTF.

This CDR3 reads CASSPTAGTLGFGYTF. The CDR3 DNA reads TGTGCCAGCAGTCCTACTGCCGGGACCCTGGGATTTGGCTACACCTTC. J is TRBJ1-2 and V is TRBV6-1; weak D call: TRBD1 (5 bases). The CDR3 contains 16 residues. Trimming shortened V by 5 bases and J by 7 bases, and 23 bases separated the two germline ends. Germline-derived CDR1 and CDR2 are MNHNS and SASEGT.

The gene calls are TRBV7-9 and TRBJ1-1, with TRBD1 matching over 10 bases. The V gene's germline CDR1 is SEHNR and CDR2 FQNEAQ (reference sequence). V trimming: 5 bases; J trimming: 1 base; junction bases outside the gene matches: 7. This CDR3 has 16 amino acids. CDR3 in amino acids: CASSPGQGEANTEAFF. The CDR3 DNA is TGTGCCAGCAGCCCCGGACAGGGGGAGGCGAACACTGAAGCTTTCTTT.

The rearrangement uses TRBV24-1 and TRBJ2-7; D remains ambiguous. The CDR3 sequence is 13 residues long. V was clipped by 4 bases and J by 4 bases, with 10 bases between them. Germline V gene lookup returns CDR1 KGHDR and CDR2 SFDVKD. The CDR3, as DNA: TGTGCCACCAGTGACAGGACCCAGTACGAGCAGTACTTC. This encodes CATSDRTQYEQYF.

This clonotype was recorded at least ten times. The chain joins TRBV29-1 to TRBJ2-1; the D is unclear. Looked up from germline, CDR1 is SQVTM and CDR2 is ANQGSEA. The CDR3 runs 13 residues. V was shortened by 3 bases and J by 8 bases, with 14 bases between the two germline ends. CDR3 sequence (DNA): TGCAGCGTTGATGTTAGTCACGACGATGAGCAGTTCTTC. Translation: CSVDVSHDDEQFF.

The chain is built from TRBV5-1 and TRBJ2-7, with 7 bases fitting TRBD1. After removal of 9 bases from V and 3 bases from J, the junction contained 6 bases not matched to a gene. Per the germline V gene, CDR1 is SGHRS and CDR2 is YFSETQ. The CDR3 consists of 12 residues. The CDR3 protein is CATRGGGYEQYF. CDR3 coding DNA: TGCGCCACCCGAGGGGGCGGCTACGAGCAGTACTTC.

V is TRBV5-6 and J is TRBJ2-1; perhaps D is TRBD1 or TRBD2 (5 bases each). V was pared by 2 bases and J by 5 bases, with 14 bases between. CDR3 length: 15 residues. Germline loops: CDR1 SGHDT, CDR2 YYEEEE. The CDR3 region has the DNA TGTGCCAGCAGCTTTCGACAGCGACTAAACAATGAGCAGTTCTTC. This codes for CASSFRQRLNNEQFF.

The rearrangement uses TRBV20-1 and TRBJ2-2; D is ambiguous. V lost 1 base and J 4 bases, leaving 16 bases between the germline ends. Germline loops: CDR1 DFQATT, CDR2 SNEGSKA (reference sequence). This CDR3 is 16 amino acids long. The CDR3 loop is CSARGYGLKSTGELFF. CDR3 in DNA: TGCAGTGCTAGAGGGTATGGCTTGAAGTCCACCGGGGAGCTGTTTTTT.

V is TRBV20-1 and J is TRBJ2-7; 8 bases match TRBD1. CDR1 is DFQATT and CDR2 is SNEGSKA in the germline V gene (reference sequence). This CDR3 is built from 13 residues. After removal of 5 bases from V and 5 bases from J, the junction contained 8 bases not matched to a gene. CDR3 nucleotide sequence: TGCAGTGCTCAGGGACAGGAAAGTGACGAGCAGTACTTC. This encodes CSAQGQESDEQYF.

The CDR3 DNA reads TGTGCCAGCAGTTCGCGGGGGGGAGGTTCGGGCACTGAAGCTTTCTTT. This translates into CASSSRGGGSGTEAFF. The chain has TRBV3-1 and TRBJ1-1; TRBD1 might be the D (5 bases). The CDR3 runs to 16 residues. V lost 6 bases, J lost 4 bases, and 21 bases lay in between. The germline V gene encodes CDR1 LGHDT and CDR2 YNNKEL (reference sequence).

The CDR3: CASSFIRGQDHNYGYTF. DNA for the CDR3: TGTGCCAGCAGTTTCATCCGGGGACAAGACCATAACTATGGCTACACCTTC. The J gene is TRBJ1-2, the V gene TRBV12-3 or TRBV12-4; D possibly corresponds to TRBD1 (6 bases). The V and J ends lost 3 bases and 1 base respectively, with 18 bases between them. This CDR3 comprises 17 residues.

This clonotype was detected a few times. This chain uses TRBV27 with TRBJ2-1; 7 bases fit TRBD1. The CDR3 has 13 residues. V shed 6 bases, J shed 4 bases, and the junction held 3 bases outside the gene matches. CDR1 and CDR2 from the germline V gene are MNHEY and SMNVEV (reference sequence). CDR3 sequence: CASRGQRYNEQFF. In nucleotides, the CDR3 is TGTGCCAGCAGGGGACAGCGGTACAATGAGCAGTTCTTC.

CDR3 amino acids: CASKYPRQGAYEQYF. CDR3 bases: TGTGCCAGCAAATATCCTCGCCAGGGGGCCTACGAGCAGTACTTC. This chain links TRBV6-1 with TRBJ2-7; TRBD1 matches 7 bases. The CDR3 has 15 amino acids. V shed 7 bases, J shed 2 bases, and the junction held 11 bases outside the gene matches. Germline V gene data show CDR1 as MNHNS and CDR2 as SASEGT.

This clonotype has just a few counts. This CDR3 reads CASSPGTSGGRSYEQYF. The CDR3 coding sequence is TGTGCCAGCAGTCCCGGGACTAGCGGGGGCCGATCCTACGAGCAGTACTTC. The chain is built from TRBV7-9 and TRBJ2-7, with 14 bases identical to TRBD2. This CDR3 region has 17 residues. The junction had 8 bases not matched to a gene; V was cut back by 6 bases and J by 1 base. Germline V lookup: CDR1 SEHNR, CDR2 FQNEAQ (reference sequence).

The V call is TRBV27, the J call TRBJ1-5; 7 bases map to TRBD1. The CDR3 is 17 amino acids. In germline, CDR1 is MNHEY, CDR2 SMNVEV (reference sequence). V lost 4 bases, J lost 0 bases, and 9 bases stayed unmatched. As DNA, the CDR3 is TGTGCCAGCAGTTCGCGGACAGGAGTCGGTAGCAATCAGCCCCAGCATTTT. Protein product: CASSSRTGVGSNQPQHF.

The chain joins TRBV20-1 to TRBJ2-7; 9 positions match TRBD1. V shed 5 bases and J 0 bases; nucleotides not matched to a gene: 5. Germline values: CDR1 DFQATT, CDR2 SNEGSKA (reference sequence). This CDR3 is 14 amino acids long. CDR3 nucleotide sequence: TGCAGTGCTGAAGCGGGACAGGGCTCCTACGAGCAGTACTTC. Translating it yields CSAEAGQGSYEQYF.

The chain carries TRBV7-9 and TRBJ2-3; 10 nucleotides match TRBD1. The CDR3 totals 16 residues. V trimming: 7 bases; J trimming: 5 bases; junction bases outside the gene matches: 12. Germline V lookup: CDR1 SEHNR, CDR2 FQNEAQ (reference sequence). CDR3 region: CASTYPVDRGLDTQYF. CDR3 sequence (DNA): TGTGCCAGCACCTATCCGGTTGACAGGGGGCTAGATACGCAGTATTTT.

The rearrangement uses TRBV5-1 and TRBJ2-1; 8 bases are a match to TRBD2. Germline V gene lookup returns CDR1 SGHRS and CDR2 YFSETQ. The CDR3 is made up of 17 amino acids. V lost 2 bases, J lost 5 bases, and 12 bases stayed unmatched. The CDR3 reads CASSFREGRGANNEQFF. The CDR3 DNA is TGCGCCAGCAGCTTTAGGGAGGGGCGGGGGGCCAACAATGAGCAGTTCTTC.

As for this clonotype: Given a much more abundant clone one base away, this may be a read error. The conserved closing phenylalanine or tryptophan is absent in this CDR3, likely reflecting a read error. The chain combines TRBV3-1 with TRBJ2-3; 9 bases align to TRBD2. J was trimmed by 0 bases and V by 6 bases; bases with no gene match: 1. The CDR3 loop spans 14 amino acids. Germline V gene data show CDR1 as LGHDT and CDR2 as YNNKEL (reference sequence). This CDR3 is CASRGLASTDTQYV. The CDR3 coding sequence is TGTGCCAGCAGGGGACTAGCCAGCACAGATACGCAGTATGTT.

The chain has TRBV5-6 and TRBJ2-7, with D perhaps matching TRBD1 or TRBD2 (5 bases each). Germline CDR1 and CDR2: SGHDT and YYEEEE. V shed 3 bases and J shed 10 bases, with 17 bases lying between them. There are 13 residues in the CDR3. CDR3 DNA: TGTGCCAGCAGCTCCGACTACCCCAGGGCCCAGTACTTC. Amino acids: CASSSDYPRAQYF.

The V gene is TRBV20-1, the J gene TRBJ2-1; TRBD2 aligns across 9 bases. Germline V gene lookup returns CDR1 DFQATT and CDR2 SNEGSKA (reference sequence). This CDR3 is built from 15 residues. V was clipped by 8 bases and J by 9 bases; unmatched bases: 17. This chain's CDR3 is CSSSVVGLARGEQFF. CDR3 bases: TGCAGTTCATCCGTTGTGGGACTAGCACGAGGTGAGCAGTTCTTC.